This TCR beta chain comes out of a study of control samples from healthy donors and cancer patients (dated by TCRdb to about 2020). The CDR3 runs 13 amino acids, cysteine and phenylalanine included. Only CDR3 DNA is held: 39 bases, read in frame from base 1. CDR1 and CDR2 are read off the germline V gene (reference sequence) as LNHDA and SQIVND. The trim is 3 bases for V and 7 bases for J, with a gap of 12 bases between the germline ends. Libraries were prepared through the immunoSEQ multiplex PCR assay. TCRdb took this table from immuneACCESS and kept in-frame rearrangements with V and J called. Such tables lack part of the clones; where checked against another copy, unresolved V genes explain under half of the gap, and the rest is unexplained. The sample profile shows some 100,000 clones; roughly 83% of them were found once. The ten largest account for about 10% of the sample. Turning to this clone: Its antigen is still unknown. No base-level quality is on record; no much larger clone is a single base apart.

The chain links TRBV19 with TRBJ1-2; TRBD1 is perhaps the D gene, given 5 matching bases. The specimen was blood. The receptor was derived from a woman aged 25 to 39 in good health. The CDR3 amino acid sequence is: CASSISGGVGYTF. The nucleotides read TGTGCCAGTAGTATCTCCGGGGGAGTTGGCTACACCTTC.